The text below deals with one T cell receptor (beta chain). The antigen is not known. This entry comes from a study of T cells after yellow fever vaccination. Study details: It was SMART-Seq v4 Ultra Low Input that prepared the fractions with low cell numbers. General study results and limits: Once the booster was given, most primary-vaccination clones reappeared, at approximately 97% for CD4 and 88% for CD8.

A process of 5'RACE template switching, which added a universal primer site and UMIs, was used to make TCR cDNA. MiXCR, run by TCRdb on the 5' RACE reads, gives a single entry per CDR3 protein. The sample contains about 340,000 distinct CDR3 sequences, 3.5% to 4.5% of which appear only once. The CDR3 spans 16 residues. The junction had 3 bases not matched to a gene; V was cut back by 0 bases and J by 4 bases. Germline lookup yields CDR1 DFQATT and CDR2 SNEGSKA (reference sequence). The chain combines TRBV20-1 with TRBJ2-1; 13 nucleotides match TRBD2. This sample comprised PBMCs, obtained 5 days after the yellow fever booster vaccination. The TCR comes from a man aged 18-30 years who received the YFV17D yellow fever vaccine. The CDR3 sequence: CSARDTSGGAYNEQFF. The CDR3 DNA reads as TGCAGTGCTAGAGATACTAGCGGGGGGGCTTACAATGAGCAGTTCTTC.